These 12 T cell receptor beta chains were sequenced from one sample in a study of cytomegalovirus exposure and HLA in healthy donors. The PCR contained 60 Vbeta and 13 Jbeta primers. Profiling relied on immunoSEQ multiplex PCR, and the TCRdb table lists in-frame clones only, not all of them. The data show 150,000 or so clones, 80% seen once. What was sequenced was PBMCs. All receptors come from a young man in good health and CMV-seropositive.

The CDR3 reads CASSFVGSYNEQFF. CDR3 coding DNA: TGTGCCAGCAGTTTTGTCGGGAGCTACAATGAGCAGTTCTTC. This chain joins TRBV28 and TRBJ2-1; maybe TRBD2 (6 bases). Per germline, CDR1 MDHEN and CDR2 SYDVKM. CDR3 size: 14 residues. V gave up 3 bases and J gave up 3 bases, with 9 bases separating them.

The gene calls are TRBV5-1 and TRBJ2-2; TRBD1 aligns across 7 bases. CDR3 length equals 17 residues. CDR1 is SGHRS and CDR2 is YFSETQ in the germline V gene. The junction had 8 bases not matched to a gene; V was cut back by 3 bases and J by 0 bases. CDR3 nucleotides: TGCGCCAGCAGCTGGACCCCCGGGACAGCGAACACCGGGGAGCTGTTTTTT. This translates into CASSWTPGTANTGELFF. The whole variable domain, filled in from reference TRBV5-1 and TRBJ2-2, reads KAGVTQTPRYLIKTRGQQVTLSCSPISGHRSVSWYQQTPGQGLQFLFEYFSETQRNKGNFPGRFSGRQFSNSRSEMNVSTLELGDSALYLCASSWTPGTANTGELFFGEGSRLTVL.

The V call is TRBV2, the J call TRBJ2-7, with 8 positions matching TRBD2. This CDR3 region has 18 residues. CDR1 and CDR2 from the germline V gene are SNHLY and FYNNEI. The trim removed 4 bases at V and 0 bases at J, leaving 14 bases unmatched. The CDR3 region is CASSVSGGTDNPSYEQYF. The CDR3 DNA reads as TGTGCCAGCAGTGTATCGGGGGGGACGGACAACCCCTCCTACGAGCAGTACTTC.

This rearrangement joins TRBV27 to TRBJ2-3; 9 bases match TRBD1. Germline CDR1 reads MNHEY; CDR2 reads SMNVEV (reference sequence). The length of the CDR3 is 15 residues. V dropped 0 bases and J dropped 5; count of bases not matched to a gene: 3. The CDR3 sequence: CASSLSWTGEDTQYF. The DNA for the CDR3 is TGTGCCAGCAGTTTATCGTGGACAGGGGAAGATACGCAGTATTTT.

The V call is TRBV19, the J call TRBJ1-2; TRBD1 is a possible D gene (5 bases). Trimming removed 4 bases at V and 8 bases at J, with 23 bases between. Germline V gene data show CDR1 as LNHDA and CDR2 as SQIVND (reference sequence). The CDR3 runs 16 residues. CDR3 sequence (DNA): TGTGCCAGTAGTACCCAGACAAACAGGATTGCCCAAGGCTACACCTTC. This sequence encodes CASSTQTNRIAQGYTF.

The genes are TRBV11-2 and TRBJ2-5; TRBD1 might be the D (7 bases). The CDR3 runs to 14 residues. Trimming took 0 bases from V and 5 from J, leaving 10 bases between them. CDR1 and CDR2 (germline): SGHAT, FQNNGV. CDR3 DNA sequence: TGTGCCAGCAGCTTAGAGCCAGGGGGGGAGACCCAGTACTTC. Translation: CASSLEPGGETQYF.

The V call is TRBV2, the J call TRBJ2-2; TRBD2 might be the D (5 bases). The germline V and J ends were trimmed by 4 bases and 6 bases, with 15 bases remaining between them. This CDR3 is 15 amino acids long. From germline, CDR1 is SNHLY and CDR2 FYNNEI. CDR3 nucleotides: TGTGCCAGCAGTGGTCCGGGCCCGCGGGCCGGGGAGCTGTTTTTT. This translates into CASSGPGPRAGELFF. Complete variable domain (other parts from reference TRBV2 and TRBJ2-2): EPEVTQTPSHQVTQMGQEVILRCVPISNHLYFYWYRQILGQKVEFLVSFYNNEISEKSEIFDDQFSVERPDGSNFTLKIRSTKLEDSAMYFCASSGPGPRAGELFFGEGSRLTVL.

V and J are TRBV2 and TRBJ2-7; 10 bases align to TRBD2. After removal of 3 bases from V and 7 bases from J, the junction contained 9 bases not matched to a gene. The germline CDR1 and CDR2 sequences are SNHLY and FYNNEI. The CDR3 extends over 15 amino acids. CDR3 sequence (DNA): TGTGCCAGCAGTGAGGTCCTAGCGGGAGCTTGGGAGCAGTACTTC. The encoded protein is CASSEVLAGAWEQYF.

The sample holds one count of this clone. The chain uses TRBV28 and TRBJ2-7; 7 nucleotides match TRBD1. The CDR3 has 15 amino acids. CDR1 MDHEN and CDR2 SYDVKM come from the germline V gene. The V segment lost 3 bases and the J segment 2 bases; nucleotides outside the gene matches: 7. The CDR3 DNA is TGTGCCAGCAGTTTGGTAGGGGGCGAGACCTACGAGCAGTACTTC. Translating it yields CASSLVGGETYEQYF. Filled out from reference TRBV28 and TRBJ2-7, the complete variable domain reads DVKVTQSSRYLVKRTGEKVFLECVQDMDHENMFWYRQDPGLGLRLIYFSYDVKMKEKGDIPEGYSVSREKKERFSLILESASTNQTSMYLCASSLVGGETYEQYFGPGTRLTVT.

The chain is built from TRBV11-1 and TRBJ2-6; TRBD1 might be the D (6 bases). The germline gives CDR1 SGHAT, CDR2 FQDESV (reference sequence). Trimming pared 5 bases from V and 0 bases from J, leaving 17 bases between. The CDR3 has 18 amino acids. For the CDR3, the DNA is TGTGCCAGCAGCCACGACATACAGGGAACCTCTGGGGCCAACGTCCTGACTTTC. Its translation: CASSHDIQGTSGANVLTF.

This chain joins TRBV4-2 and TRBJ2-1; 14 bases map to TRBD2. Germline values: CDR1 LGHNA, CDR2 YNFKEQ. The CDR3 length is 18 residues. V lost 0 bases to trimming and J lost 9 bases; unmatched junction nucleotides: 10. The CDR3 DNA follows: TGTGCCAGCAGCCAAGACCGCACCGGGACTAGCGGGAGAACTGAGCAGTTCTTC. Residues: CASSQDRTGTSGRTEQFF.

The chain recombines TRBV6-1 with TRBJ2-6; D ambiguous. Trimming left V 2 bases short and J 2 bases short, with 7 bases between. The CDR3 runs 15 residues. The germline gives CDR1 MNHNS, CDR2 SASEGT. The CDR3 DNA is TGTGCCAGCAGTGAATACCGGGCTGGGGCCAACGTCCTGACTTTC. Translating it yields CASSEYRAGANVLTF.